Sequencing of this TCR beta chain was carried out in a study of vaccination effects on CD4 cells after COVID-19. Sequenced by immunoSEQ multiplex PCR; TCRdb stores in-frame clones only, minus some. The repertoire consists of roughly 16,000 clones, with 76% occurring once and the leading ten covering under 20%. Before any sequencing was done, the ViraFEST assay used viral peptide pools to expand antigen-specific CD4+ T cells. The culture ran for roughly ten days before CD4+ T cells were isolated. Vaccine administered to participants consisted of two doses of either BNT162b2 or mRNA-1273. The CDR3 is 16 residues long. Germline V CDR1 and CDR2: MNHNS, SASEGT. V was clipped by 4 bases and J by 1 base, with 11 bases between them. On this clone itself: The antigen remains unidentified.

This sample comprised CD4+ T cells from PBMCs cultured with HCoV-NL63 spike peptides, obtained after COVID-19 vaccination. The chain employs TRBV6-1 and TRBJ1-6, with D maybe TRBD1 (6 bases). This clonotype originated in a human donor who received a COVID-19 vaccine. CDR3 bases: TGTGCCAGCAGTGCCCTACAGGGTTCCTATAATTCACCCCTCCACTTT. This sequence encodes CASSALQGSYNSPLHF.